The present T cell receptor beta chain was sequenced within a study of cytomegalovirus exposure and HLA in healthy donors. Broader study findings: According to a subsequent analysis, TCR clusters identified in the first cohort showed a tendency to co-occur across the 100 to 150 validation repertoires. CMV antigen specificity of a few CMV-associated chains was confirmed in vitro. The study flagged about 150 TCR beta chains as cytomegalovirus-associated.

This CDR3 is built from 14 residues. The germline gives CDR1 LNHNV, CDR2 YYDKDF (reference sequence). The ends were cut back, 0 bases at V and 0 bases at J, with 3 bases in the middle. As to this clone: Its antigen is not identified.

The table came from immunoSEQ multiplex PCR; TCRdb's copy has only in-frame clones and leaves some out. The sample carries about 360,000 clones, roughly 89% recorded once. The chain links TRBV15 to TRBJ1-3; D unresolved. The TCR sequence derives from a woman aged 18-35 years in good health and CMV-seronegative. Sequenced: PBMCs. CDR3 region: CATSRDLSGNTIYF. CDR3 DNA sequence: TGTGCCACCAGCAGAGATCTCTCTGGAAACACCATATATTTT.